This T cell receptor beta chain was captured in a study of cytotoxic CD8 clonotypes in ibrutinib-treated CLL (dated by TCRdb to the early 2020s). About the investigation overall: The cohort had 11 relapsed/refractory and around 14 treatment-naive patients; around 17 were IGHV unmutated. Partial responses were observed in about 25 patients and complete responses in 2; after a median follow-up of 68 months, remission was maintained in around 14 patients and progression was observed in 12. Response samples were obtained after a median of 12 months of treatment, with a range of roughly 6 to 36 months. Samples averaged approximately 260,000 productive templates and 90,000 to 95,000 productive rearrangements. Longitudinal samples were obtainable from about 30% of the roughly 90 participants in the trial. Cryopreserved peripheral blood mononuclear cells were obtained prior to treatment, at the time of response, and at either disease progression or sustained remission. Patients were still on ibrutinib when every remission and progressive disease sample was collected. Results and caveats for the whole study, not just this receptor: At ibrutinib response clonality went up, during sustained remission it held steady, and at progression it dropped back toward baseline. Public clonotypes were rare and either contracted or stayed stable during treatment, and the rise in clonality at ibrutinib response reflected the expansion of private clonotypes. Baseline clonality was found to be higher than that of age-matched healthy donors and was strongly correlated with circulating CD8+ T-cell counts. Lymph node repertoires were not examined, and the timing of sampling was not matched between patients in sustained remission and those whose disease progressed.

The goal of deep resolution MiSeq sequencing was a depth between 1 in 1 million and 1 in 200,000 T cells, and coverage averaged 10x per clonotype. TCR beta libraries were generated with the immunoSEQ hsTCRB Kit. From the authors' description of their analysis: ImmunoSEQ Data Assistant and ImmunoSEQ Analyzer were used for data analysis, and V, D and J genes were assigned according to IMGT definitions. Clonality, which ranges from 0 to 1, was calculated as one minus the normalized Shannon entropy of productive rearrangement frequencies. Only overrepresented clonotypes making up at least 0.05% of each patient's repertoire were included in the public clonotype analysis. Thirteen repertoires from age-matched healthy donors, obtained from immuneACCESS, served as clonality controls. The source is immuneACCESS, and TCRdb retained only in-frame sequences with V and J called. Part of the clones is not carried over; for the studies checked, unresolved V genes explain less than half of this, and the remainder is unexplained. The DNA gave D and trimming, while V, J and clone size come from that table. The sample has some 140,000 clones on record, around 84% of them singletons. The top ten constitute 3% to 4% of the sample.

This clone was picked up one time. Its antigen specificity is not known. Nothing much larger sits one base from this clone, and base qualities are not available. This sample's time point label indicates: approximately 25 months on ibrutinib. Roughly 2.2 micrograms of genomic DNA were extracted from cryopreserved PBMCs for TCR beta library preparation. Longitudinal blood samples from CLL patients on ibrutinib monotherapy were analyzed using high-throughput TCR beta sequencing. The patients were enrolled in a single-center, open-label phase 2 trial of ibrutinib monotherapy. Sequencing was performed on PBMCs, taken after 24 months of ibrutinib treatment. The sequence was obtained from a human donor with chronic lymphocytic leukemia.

The nucleotide sequence reads TGTGCCAGCGTACCGGGACAGCCGAACACCGGGGAGCTGTTTTTT. Its coded protein is CASVPGQPNTGELFF. Rearrangement joined TRBV19 to TRBJ2-2; 7 junctional bases match TRBD1. The CDR3 goes from the cysteine to the phenylalanine over 15 residues. Only CDR3 DNA remains: 45 bases, in frame from the first base. CDR1 and CDR2 (LNHDA, SQIVND) derive from the germline V gene (reference sequence). Trimmed from V: 9 bases; trimmed from J: 0 bases; junction bases lacking a gene match: 7.